Listed here are 5 T cell receptor beta chains from one sample, sequenced in a study of blood T cell repertoires in COVID-19. Method: immunoSEQ multiplex PCR; TCRdb's copy keeps in-frame clones and lacks some. The sample has about 350,000 clones; about 92% are singletons. Sequenced material: peripheral blood. These receptor sequences come from a woman aged 55-69 years with COVID-19, enrolled during active disease.

The V and J genes are TRBV4-1 and TRBJ1-6; 7 nucleotides match TRBD1. In germline, CDR1 is MGHRA, CDR2 YSYEKL. V was clipped by 1 base and J by 7 bases; unmatched bases: 4. The CDR3 sequence is 15 residues long. CDR3 residues: CASSQGQGRNSPLHF. DNA for the CDR3: TGCGCCAGCAGCCAAGGACAGGGACGCAATTCACCCCTCCACTTT.

The J gene is TRBJ1-2, the V gene TRBV28; D may be TRBD1 (5 bases). The CDR3 length is 13 residues. Trimming stripped 3 bases from V and 4 bases from J, with 9 bases between. Looked up from germline, CDR1 is MDHEN and CDR2 is SYDVKM. CDR3 nucleotide sequence: TGTGCCAGCAGTTTGCGGGGACTCTATGGCTACACCTTC. This translates into CASSLRGLYGYTF.

This clone was detected only once. The CDR3 DNA is TGCGCCAGCAGGTGGACAGGGGACTTTTACGAGCAGTACTTC. Translation: CASRWTGDFYEQYF. This sequence joins TRBV5-1 and TRBJ2-7, with TRBD1 matching over 9 bases. This CDR3 has 14 residues. The J segment lost 4 bases and the V segment lost 5 bases, leaving 7 bases of the junction unmatched. Per germline, CDR1 SGHRS and CDR2 YFSETQ.

The chain is built from TRBV5-4 and TRBJ2-2, with 11 bases that match TRBD1. The junction had 6 bases not matched to a gene; V was cut back by 4 bases and J by 4 bases. CDR1 and CDR2 (germline): SGHNT, YYREEE (reference sequence). The CDR3 consists of 16 residues. The CDR3, as DNA: TGTGCCAGCAGCGACGGACAGGGGGCTCCCACCGGGGAGCTGTTTTTT. Protein: CASSDGQGAPTGELFF.

This clone was detected once. This rearrangement joins TRBV5-4 to TRBJ2-3; no clear D. CDR1 and CDR2 from the germline V gene are SGHNT and YYREEE (reference sequence). V was shortened by 0 bases and J by 0 bases, with 8 bases between the two germline ends. The CDR3 is 15 amino acids. The CDR3 loop reads CASSLDSKSTDTQYF. The CDR3 nucleotides are TGTGCCAGCAGCTTGGACTCCAAGAGCACAGATACGCAGTATTTT.